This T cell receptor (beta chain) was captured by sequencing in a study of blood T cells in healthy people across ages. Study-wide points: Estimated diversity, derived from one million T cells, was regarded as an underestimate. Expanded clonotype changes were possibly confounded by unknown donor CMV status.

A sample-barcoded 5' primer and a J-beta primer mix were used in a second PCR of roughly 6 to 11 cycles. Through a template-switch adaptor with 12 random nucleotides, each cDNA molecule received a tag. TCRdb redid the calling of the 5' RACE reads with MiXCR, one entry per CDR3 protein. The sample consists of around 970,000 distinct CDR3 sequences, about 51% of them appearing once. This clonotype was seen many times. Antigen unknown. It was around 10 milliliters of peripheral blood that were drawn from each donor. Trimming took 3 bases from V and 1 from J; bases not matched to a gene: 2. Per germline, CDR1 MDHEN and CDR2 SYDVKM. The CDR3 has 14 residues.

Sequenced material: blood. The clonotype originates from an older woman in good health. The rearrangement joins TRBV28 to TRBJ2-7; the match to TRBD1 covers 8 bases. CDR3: CASSLQGASYEQYF. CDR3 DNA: TGTGCCAGCAGTTTGCAGGGGGCTTCCTACGAGCAGTACTTC.